What follows are 2 T cell receptor beta chains derived from one specimen sequenced in a study of glioma-infiltrating T cells. Using RNA template, CDR3s of TCR alpha and beta were amplified with iRepertoire arm-PCR. Via MiXCR, TCRdb re-called the multiplex PCR reads, giving one row per CDR3 protein. The sample includes about 130,000 distinct CDR3 sequences, about 25% of them seen just once. Sequenced sample: glioma tissue, nonneoplastic brain tissue, or PBMCs (not recorded which). Receptor source: a human donor with low-grade glioma or glioblastoma, undergoing nonglioma brain surgery, or in good health (not recorded which).

V gene TRBV30 combines with J gene TRBJ1-1, with D perhaps TRBD1 (5 bases). Per germline, CDR1 GTSNPN and CDR2 SVGIG (reference sequence). V was cut by 5 bases and J by 3 bases, with 13 bases left in between. CDR3 length: 13 amino acids. CDR3 nucleotides: TGTGCCTGGTCTGTACAGGCGTACACTGAAGCTTTCTTT. Protein: CAWSVQAYTEAFF.

The V call is TRBV4-2, the J call TRBJ2-2; D not certain. The CDR3 runs to 13 residues. V was shortened by 0 bases and J by 6 bases, with 5 bases between the two germline ends. Germline V gives CDR1 LGHNA, CDR2 YNFKEQ. Here the CDR3 reads CASSQDEPGELFF. The CDR3 DNA follows: TGTGCCAGCAGCCAAGATGAACCCGGGGAGCTGTTTTTT.